The sequence of this T cell receptor beta chain was determined in a study of shared clonotypes between healthy human individuals. CDR1 is SGHRS and CDR2 is YFSETQ in the germline V gene. The CDR3 covers 16 residues. Unmatched junction bases numbered 9, after V lost 4 bases and J lost 2 bases. Some clones are missing from TCRdb's copy, which holds only in-frame ones; the method was immunoSEQ multiplex PCR. The sample has some 2,000,000 clones, 90% to 97% seen once. The TCR sequence derives from a young man in good health. Sequenced: naive CD4+ T cells sorted from blood. The subset was: CD45RA+ positively selected. This rearrangement joins TRBV5-1 to TRBJ2-1; TRBD2 matches 7 bases. CDR3 amino acids: CASSAAAGVPYNEQFF. DNA of the CDR3: TGCGCCAGCAGCGCGGCTGCGGGGGTTCCCTACAATGAGCAGTTCTTC.